The next 27 T cell receptor beta chains were all read from a single sample in a study of cytomegalovirus exposure and HLA in healthy donors. The PCR made use of 60 Vbeta and 13 Jbeta primers. Produced via immunoSEQ multiplex PCR; TCRdb's table is partial and in-frame only. The sample has 250,000 or so clones, more than 75% seen once; the top ten hold about 1.2%. The sample taken for sequencing was PBMCs. The receptors were gathered from a human donor in good health.

The J gene is TRBJ1-1, the V gene TRBV9; D gene ambiguous. CDR1 SGDLS and CDR2 YYNGEE come from the germline V gene. CDR3 length equals 15 residues. V was pared by 3 bases and J by 4 bases, with 16 bases between. The CDR3 here is CASSGGEGVGTEAFF. Written as DNA, the CDR3 is TGTGCCAGCAGCGGAGGCGAGGGTGTCGGCACTGAAGCTTTCTTT.

This clone was detected only a few times. The gene calls are TRBV28 and TRBJ1-5; no reliable D call. Germline CDR1 reads MDHEN; CDR2 reads SYDVKM. V was trimmed by 3 bases and J by 4 bases, leaving 25 bases between them. This CDR3 spans 19 amino acids. The chain's CDR3 is CASSFRRGRDLTTNQPQHF. The CDR3 DNA reads TGTGCCAGCAGTTTCAGACGAGGCAGAGACCTAACAACGAATCAGCCCCAGCATTTT.

The rearrangement links TRBV4-3 to TRBJ2-3; 9 bases are a match to TRBD2. CDR3 length: 16 amino acids. V lost 5 bases, J lost 1 base, and 7 bases stayed unmatched. Per the germline V gene, CDR1 is LGHNA and CDR2 is YSLEER. The CDR3: CASSVLIAGGTDTQYF. In DNA, the CDR3 is TGCGCCAGCAGCGTCTTAATAGCGGGAGGCACAGATACGCAGTATTTT.

The chain has TRBV7-2 and TRBJ1-3; 8 positions agree with TRBD1. This CDR3 contains 15 residues. CDR1 and CDR2 (germline): SGHTA, FQGNSA. Losses at the gene ends were 6 bases for V and 0 bases for J; bases not matched to a gene: 4. For the CDR3, the DNA is TGTGCCAGCAGTCGGGGACAGGTCTCTGGAAACACCATATATTTT. Translated, it gives CASSRGQVSGNTIYF.

The chain has TRBV18 and TRBJ1-5; a weak D match, TRBD1 (6 bases). The CDR3 length is 17 residues. Germline V lookup: CDR1 KGHSH, CDR2 LQKENI. Between the trimmed V and J ends, which lost 3 bases and 7 bases, there was a span of 22 bases. The CDR3: CASSPGGGGVFGQPQHF. The CDR3 bases are TGTGCCAGCTCACCGGGGGGCGGGGGGGTCTTCGGCCAGCCCCAGCATTTT.

This chain connects TRBV6-1 to TRBJ2-7; 8 nucleotides align to TRBD2. Germline V gene lookup returns CDR1 MNHNS and CDR2 SASEGT. Unmatched junction bases numbered 7, after V lost 2 bases and J lost 7 bases. The CDR3 totals 14 residues. The DNA for the CDR3 is TGTGCCAGCAGTGAACCGGGAGGGCTGGAGGAGCAGTACTTC. Translation: CASSEPGGLEEQYF.

The chain links TRBV11-2 to TRBJ1-2, with a tentative D call TRBD1 (6 bases). CDR3 size: 14 residues. Trimming shortened V by 1 base and J by 2 bases, and 8 bases separated the two germline ends. CDR1 and CDR2 (germline): SGHAT, FQNNGV. The CDR3: CASSLGGRNYGYTF. In DNA, the CDR3 is TGTGCCAGCAGCTTAGGGGGGCGCAACTATGGCTACACCTTC.

The chain joins TRBV15 to TRBJ2-3, with D maybe TRBD2 (6 bases). This CDR3 comprises 14 residues. Deletions cut 3 bases from V and 3 bases from J, with 10 bases between. CDR1 is LNHNV, CDR2 YYDKDF, per germline (reference sequence). The CDR3 sequence is CATSRRLETDTQYF. Here the CDR3 DNA reads TGTGCCACCAGCAGGAGACTAGAGACAGATACGCAGTATTTT.

The rearrangement joins TRBV28 to TRBJ1-5, with 7 bases matching TRBD1. The CDR3 length is 12 residues. The junction had 3 bases not matched to a gene; V was cut back by 1 base and J by 12 bases. In germline, CDR1 is MDHEN, CDR2 SYDVKM. The CDR3 is CASSLSDRFQHF. The CDR3 nucleotides are TGTGCCAGCAGTTTATCGGACAGGTTCCAGCATTTT.

V and J are TRBV18 and TRBJ2-1; 8 bases match TRBD1. Trimming took 3 bases from V and 0 from J; bases not matched to a gene: 1. This CDR3 contains 15 residues. Germline CDR1 and CDR2: KGHSH and LQKENI. The CDR3 loop reads CASSPQGASYNEQFF. The CDR3 region has the DNA TGTGCCAGCTCACCGCAGGGGGCCTCCTACAATGAGCAGTTCTTC.

This chain joins TRBV19 and TRBJ1-2; a weak D match, TRBD1 (5 bases). Germline CDR1 reads LNHDA; CDR2 reads SQIVND (reference sequence). CDR3 length: 12 residues. V gave up 7 bases and J gave up 4 bases, with 10 bases separating them. The CDR3 spells CASTATVYGYTF. The CDR3 DNA follows: TGTGCCAGTACCGCGACAGTCTATGGCTACACCTTC.

This rearrangement joins TRBV28 to TRBJ2-7, with TRBD2 matching over 10 bases. The CDR3 extends over 16 amino acids. Germline V gene sequence: CDR1 MDHEN, CDR2 SYDVKM. Losses at the gene ends were 5 bases for V and 0 bases for J; bases not matched to a gene: 7. The CDR3 is CASSPAGGVVSYEQYF. The CDR3 DNA reads as TGTGCCAGCAGTCCAGCGGGAGGGGTGGTCTCCTACGAGCAGTACTTC.

This chain links TRBV4-1 with TRBJ2-1, with D possibly being TRBD1 (6 bases). V was trimmed by 6 bases and J by 1 base, leaving 13 bases between them. This CDR3 is built from 15 residues. Germline values: CDR1 MGHRA, CDR2 YSYEKL. This CDR3 reads CASRLTGSSYNEQFF. CDR3 sequence (DNA): TGCGCCAGCAGGCTCACAGGGTCGTCCTACAATGAGCAGTTCTTC.

To note about this clone: This specimen includes other DNA sequences encoding the same CDR3. This sequence joins TRBV7-3 and TRBJ2-1; 10 nucleotides match TRBD2. The CDR3 runs 15 residues. V was clipped by 3 bases and J by 2 bases; unmatched bases: 1. Germline V gene data show CDR1 as SGHTA and CDR2 as FQGTGA. The CDR3 coding sequence is TGTGCCAGCAGCTTGGGGACTAGCGCCTACAATGAGCAGTTCTTC. This codes for CASSLGTSAYNEQFF.

This clone is a singleton in its sample. The junction departs from the called germline gene at one end, perhaps through a read error. The chain joins TRBV7-9 to TRBJ2-1; a possible D gene is TRBD1 (5 bases). The CDR3 runs 14 residues. Germline-derived CDR1 and CDR2 are SEHNR and FQNEAQ (reference sequence). CDR3 sequence: CSSSPDSSYNEQFF. CDR3 nucleotide sequence: TGTTCCAGCAGCCCCGACAGCTCCTACAATGAGCAGTTCTTC.

This clone was picked up one time. One end of the junction varies from germline; a read error may be responsible. The gene calls are TRBV7-9 and TRBJ2-7, with 7 bases identical to TRBD1. Germline lookup yields CDR1 SEHNR and CDR2 FQNEAQ (reference sequence). This CDR3 is built from 15 residues. The CDR3, as DNA: TGTTCCAGCAGCTATGGACAGGCGAGACCGGGCGAGCAGTACTTC. This sequence encodes CSSSYGQARPGEQYF.

This chain connects TRBV27 to TRBJ2-3; TRBD2 agrees at 11 bases. CDR3 length: 15 amino acids. CDR1 and CDR2 from the germline V gene are MNHEY and SMNVEV (reference sequence). V was clipped by 4 bases and J by 0 bases; unmatched bases: 0. CDR3 residues: CASSWTSGSTDTQYF. The CDR3 DNA reads TGTGCCAGCAGTTGGACTAGCGGGAGCACAGATACGCAGTATTTT.

The chain links TRBV19 to TRBJ1-1, with D perhaps matching TRBD1 (5 bases). CDR1 and CDR2 (germline): LNHDA, SQIVND (reference sequence). V lost 4 bases to trimming and J lost 8 bases, with 17 bases between them. This CDR3 has 14 residues. The CDR3 coding sequence is TGTGCCAGTAGTAAGGGCACGGCCTACAGGGAAGCTTTCTTT. Its protein product is CASSKGTAYREAFF.

The V gene is TRBV10-3, the J gene TRBJ2-2; tentative D call: TRBD2 (6 bases). From germline, CDR1 is ENHRY and CDR2 SYGVKD. The CDR3 loop spans 14 amino acids. Trimming pared 8 bases from V and 0 bases from J, leaving 10 bases between. The CDR3 bases are TGTGCCATCGGCGCGGGATCGAACACCGGGGAGCTGTTTTTT. Amino acid sequence: CAIGAGSNTGELFF.

This clone is a singleton in its sample. The chain combines TRBV5-1 with TRBJ1-2, with 8 bases identical to TRBD1. V lost 0 bases and J lost 6; bases outside the gene matches: 10. Looked up from germline, CDR1 is SGHRS and CDR2 is YFSETQ. This CDR3 has 16 amino acids. The CDR3 DNA sequence: TGCGCCAGCAGCTTGGCCGCAGGCAGGGGGCTGGATGGCTACACCTTC. As protein: CASSLAAGRGLDGYTF.

In its sample, this clone was seen a few times. The chain uses TRBV11-3 and TRBJ1-6; perhaps TRBD1 as D (5 bases). Per germline, CDR1 SGHNT and CDR2 YENEEA. V shed 5 bases and J shed 8 bases, with 13 bases lying between them. This CDR3 has 14 amino acids. This CDR3 reads CASSHGFRDSPLHF. DNA for the CDR3: TGTGCCAGCAGCCACGGATTCAGGGATTCACCCCTCCACTTT.

The chain links TRBV5-4 to TRBJ2-5; weak D call: TRBD2 (6 bases). The CDR3 loop spans 14 amino acids. Germline values: CDR1 SGHNT, CDR2 YYREEE (reference sequence). The V end lost 1 base, the J end lost 5 bases, and 12 bases lay between the germline ends. CDR3 region: CASSLTSLRETQYF. As DNA, the CDR3 is TGTGCCAGCAGCTTGACTAGCTTGCGGGAGACCCAGTACTTC.

The rearrangement joins TRBV7-9 to TRBJ2-3, with 10 positions matching TRBD2. CDR1 and CDR2 (germline): SEHNR, FQNEAQ (reference sequence). J was trimmed by 3 bases and V by 4 bases; bases with no gene match: 7. CDR3 length: 16 residues. CDR3 amino acids: CASSSKLAGSTDTQYF. In DNA, the CDR3 is TGTGCCAGCAGCTCAAAACTAGCGGGATCTACAGATACGCAGTATTTT. Based on the CDR3 plus reference TRBV7-9 and TRBJ2-3, the full variable domain is DTGVSQNPRHKITKRGQNVTFRCDPISEHNRLYWYRQTLGQGPEFLTYFQNEAQLEKSRLLSDRFSAERPKGSFSTLEIQRTEQGDSAMYLCASSSKLAGSTDTQYFGPGTRLTVL.

This chain joins TRBV28 and TRBJ2-1, with 10 bases matching TRBD1. Germline values: CDR1 MDHEN, CDR2 SYDVKM. Trimming cost V 6 bases and J 3 bases; bases outside gene matches: 8. The length of the CDR3 is 16 residues. CDR3 nucleotides: TGTGCCAGCAGATCGACAGGGGGCAATCGCTACAATGAGCAGTTCTTC. This codes for CASRSTGGNRYNEQFF.

V gene TRBV5-6 combines with J gene TRBJ2-2; 12 bases match TRBD2. From germline, CDR1 is SGHDT and CDR2 YYEEEE. CDR3 length: 17 residues. Trimming at V came to 6 bases and at J to 4 bases, leaving 10 bases not matched to a gene. The chain's CDR3 is CASTPGLAGSGTGELFF. The CDR3 DNA reads as TGTGCCAGCACCCCTGGACTAGCGGGAAGTGGCACCGGGGAGCTGTTTTTT.

V usage is TRBV15 and J usage is TRBJ1-3; D unresolved. Trimming pared 6 bases from V and 0 bases from J, leaving 9 bases between. This CDR3 is built from 14 residues. Germline V lookup: CDR1 LNHNV, CDR2 YYDKDF (reference sequence). In DNA, the CDR3 is TGTGCCACCAGACTCGGGAGCTCTGGAAACACCATATATTTT. As protein: CATRLGSSGNTIYF.

The rearrangement uses TRBV5-6 and TRBJ2-1; 8 bases line up with TRBD2. The CDR3 is made up of 16 amino acids. Germline-derived CDR1 and CDR2 are SGHDT and YYEEEE. The ends lost 1 base at V and 10 bases at J; junction bases unmatched: 13. CDR3: CASSLPGTVAGNEQFF. The CDR3 DNA sequence: TGTGCCAGCAGCTTGCCAGGCACAGTAGCGGGAAACGAGCAGTTCTTC.